This T cell receptor beta chain is from a study of PD-1 blockade in classical Hodgkin lymphoma. Overall study context: Patients were administered nivolumab (3 mg/kg intravenously) every 2 weeks. Findings of the study overall: TCR diversity in CD4+, not CD8+, cells rose significantly by C4D1.

Libraries were prepared by immunoSEQ multiplex PCR; TCRdb keeps only in-frame clonotypes and omits some of them. The sample records 100,000 to 120,000 clones, 80% to 90% being singletons. The CDR3 sequence is 15 residues long. CDR1 and CDR2 from the germline V gene are SGHKS and YYEKEE (reference sequence). Trimming took 4 bases from V and 9 from J, leaving 20 bases between them. For this clone: Its matching antigen is unknown.

All the patients suffered relapse after autologous stem cell transplantation, and brentuximab vedotin exposure differed. The chain employs TRBV5-5 and TRBJ1-5, with D maybe TRBD1 (5 bases). The source was peripheral blood mononuclear cells (PBMCs), collected before the second cycle of nivolumab. The receptor's source is a human donor with classical Hodgkin lymphoma. CDR3 region: CASSRDIRAPGPQHF. The CDR3 region has the DNA TGTGCCAGCAGCCGGGATATCAGGGCCCCGGGGCCCCAGCATTTT.